This TCR beta chain was sequenced for a study of graft-versus-host responses after intestinal transplantation. Profiled with immunoSEQ multiplex PCR; TCRdb holds only in-frame clones, not every one. Of 15,000 to 20,000 clones listed, around 39% are singletons. The plating included roughly 200,000 irradiated, violet-dye-labeled stimulator cells together with roughly 200,000 CFSE-labeled responder cells. Study outcomes and limitations: Peak circulating GvH clone levels were associated with early post-transplant HvG declines.

The starting material was alloreactive CD4+ T cells from a mixed lymphocyte reaction culture, obtained before intestinal transplant. Subset given: CFSE-low proliferating T cells sorted from approximately 6-day pre-transplant mixed lymphocyte reaction (GvH or HvG direction). The TCR originated in a human patient who received an intestinal transplant.

The CDR3 here is CSVDGNYGYTF. In nucleotides, the CDR3 is TGCAGCGTTGACGGGAACTATGGCTACACCTTC. The chain joins TRBV29-1 to TRBJ1-2, with D hard to call. This CDR3 contains 11 residues. The germline CDR1 and CDR2 sequences are SQVTM and ANQGSEA. Trimming removed 3 bases from V and 2 bases from J, with 4 bases in between.